The source of this TCR beta chain is a study of cytomegalovirus exposure and HLA in healthy donors. Trimming removed 0 bases from V and 8 bases from J, with 9 bases in between. The CDR3 is 13 amino acids. The germline V gene encodes CDR1 MGHRA and CDR2 YSYEKL. PCR used 60 Vbeta primers and 13 Jbeta primers. Here immunoSEQ multiplex PCR was the method, and the copy in TCRdb shows in-frame clones only, minus some. The table has hundreds of thousands of clones, around 80% seen once; the top ten hold less than 4.5%. Sequencing input: PBMCs. The gene calls are TRBV4-1 and TRBJ2-3; D gene unclear. The TCR comes from a male donor in good health and CMV-seronegative. DNA of the CDR3: TGCGCCAGCAGCCAAGATCCTTCTAGTACGCAGTATTTT. Its translation is CASSQDPSSTQYF.